A single sample is the source of the 2 T cell receptor beta chains below, sequenced in a study of early T cells in non-severe SARS-CoV-2 infection. TCRdb redid the calling of the 5' RACE reads with MiXCR, one entry per CDR3 protein. The repertoire holds 86,000 or so distinct CDR3 sequences, with more than 13% as singletons. Sequenced material: whole blood. The receptors stem from an adult who was a healthcare worker with PCR-confirmed SARS-CoV-2 infection or an uninfected control (not recorded which).

The chain uses TRBV29-1 and TRBJ1-1; 7 nucleotides match TRBD1. Germline V gene lookup returns CDR1 SQVTM and CDR2 ANQGSEA. The CDR3 runs to 14 residues. Trimming cost V 7 bases and J 4 bases; bases outside gene matches: 12. Here the CDR3 reads CSANSQTGFTEAFF. CDR3 DNA: TGCAGCGCCAACTCTCAGACAGGGTTCACTGAAGCTTTCTTT.

This clonotype was picked up many times. The genes are TRBV5-6 and TRBJ2-7, with TRBD1 identical over 11 bases. The CDR3 has 14 residues. Germline assignment: CDR1 SGHDT and CDR2 YYEEEE. The junction had 3 bases not matched to a gene; V was cut back by 4 bases and J by 3 bases. CDR3 coding DNA: TGTGCCAGCAGCGGGGACAGGGGGAGCTACGAGCAGTACTTC. Protein: CASSGDRGSYEQYF.